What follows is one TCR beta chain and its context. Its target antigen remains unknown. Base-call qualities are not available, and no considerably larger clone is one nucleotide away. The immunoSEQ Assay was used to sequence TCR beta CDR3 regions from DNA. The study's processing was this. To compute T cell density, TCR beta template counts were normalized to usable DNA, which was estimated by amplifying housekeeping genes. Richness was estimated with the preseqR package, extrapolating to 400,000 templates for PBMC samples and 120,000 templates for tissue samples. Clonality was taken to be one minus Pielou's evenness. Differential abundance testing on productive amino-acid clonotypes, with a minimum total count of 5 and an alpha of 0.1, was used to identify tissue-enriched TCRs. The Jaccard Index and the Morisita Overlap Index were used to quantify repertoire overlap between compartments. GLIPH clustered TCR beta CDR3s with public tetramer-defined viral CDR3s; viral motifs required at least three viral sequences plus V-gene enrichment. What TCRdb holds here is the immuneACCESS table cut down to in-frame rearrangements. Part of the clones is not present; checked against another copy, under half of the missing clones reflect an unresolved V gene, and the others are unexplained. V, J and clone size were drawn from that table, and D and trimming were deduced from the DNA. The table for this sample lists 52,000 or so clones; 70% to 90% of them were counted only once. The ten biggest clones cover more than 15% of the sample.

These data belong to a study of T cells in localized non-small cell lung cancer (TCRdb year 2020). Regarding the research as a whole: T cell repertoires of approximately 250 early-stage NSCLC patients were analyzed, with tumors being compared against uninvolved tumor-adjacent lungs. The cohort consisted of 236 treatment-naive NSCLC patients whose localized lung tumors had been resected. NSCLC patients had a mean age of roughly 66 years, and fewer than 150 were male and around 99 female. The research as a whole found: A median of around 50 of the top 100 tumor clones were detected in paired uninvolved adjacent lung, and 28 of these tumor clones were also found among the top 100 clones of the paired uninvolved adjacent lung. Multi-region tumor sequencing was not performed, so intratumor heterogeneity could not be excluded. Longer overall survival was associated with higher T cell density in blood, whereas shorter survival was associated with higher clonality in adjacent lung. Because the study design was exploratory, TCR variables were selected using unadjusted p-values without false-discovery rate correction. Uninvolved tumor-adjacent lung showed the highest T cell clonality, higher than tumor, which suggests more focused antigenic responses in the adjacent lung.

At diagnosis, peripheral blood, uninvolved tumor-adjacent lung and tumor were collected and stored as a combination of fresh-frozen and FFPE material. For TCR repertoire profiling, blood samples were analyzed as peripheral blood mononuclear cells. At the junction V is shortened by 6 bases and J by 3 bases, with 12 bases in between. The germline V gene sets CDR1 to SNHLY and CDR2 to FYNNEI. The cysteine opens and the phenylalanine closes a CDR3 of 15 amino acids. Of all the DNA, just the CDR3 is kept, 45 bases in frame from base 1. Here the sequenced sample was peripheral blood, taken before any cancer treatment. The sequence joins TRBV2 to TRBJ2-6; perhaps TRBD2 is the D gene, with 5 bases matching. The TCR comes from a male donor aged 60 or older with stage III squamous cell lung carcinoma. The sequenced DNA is TGTGCCAGCAGCTTTGGTGCGGGTGGGGCCAACGTCCTGACTTTC. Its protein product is CASSFGAGGANVLTF.